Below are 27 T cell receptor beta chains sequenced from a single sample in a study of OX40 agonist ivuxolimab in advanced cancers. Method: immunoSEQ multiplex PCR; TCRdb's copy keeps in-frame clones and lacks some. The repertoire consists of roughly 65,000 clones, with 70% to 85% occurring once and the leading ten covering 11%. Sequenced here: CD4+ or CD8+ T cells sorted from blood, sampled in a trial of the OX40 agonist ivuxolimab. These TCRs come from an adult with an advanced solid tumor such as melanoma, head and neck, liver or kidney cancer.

CDR3 nucleotide sequence: TGTGCCAGCAGTGGAACACAGGGGGCGGGCTACGAGCAGTACGTC. Protein product: CASSGTQGAGYEQYV. This chain uses TRBV2 with TRBJ2-7; 9 bases agree with TRBD1. This CDR3 spans 15 amino acids. Trimming took 4 bases from V and 3 from J; bases not matched to a gene: 7. The V gene's germline CDR1 is SNHLY and CDR2 FYNNEI.

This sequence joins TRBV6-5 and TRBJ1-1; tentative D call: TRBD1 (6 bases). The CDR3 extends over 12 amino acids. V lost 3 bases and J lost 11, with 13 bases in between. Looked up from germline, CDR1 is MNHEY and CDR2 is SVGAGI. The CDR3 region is CASSYPSGGAFF. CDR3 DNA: TGTGCCAGCAGTTATCCGTCCGGGGGCGCTTTCTTT.

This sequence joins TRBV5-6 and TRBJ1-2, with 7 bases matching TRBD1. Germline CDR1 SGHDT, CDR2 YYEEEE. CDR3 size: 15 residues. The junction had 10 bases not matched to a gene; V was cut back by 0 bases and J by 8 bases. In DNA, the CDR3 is TGTGCCAGCAGCTTGGCCGGACAGGTAACGGGCGGCTACACCTTC. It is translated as CASSLAGQVTGGYTF. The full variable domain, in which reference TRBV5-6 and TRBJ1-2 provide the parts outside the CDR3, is DAGVTQSPTHLIKTRGQQVTLRCSPKSGHDTVSWYQQALGQGPQFIFQYYEEEERQRGNFPDRFSGHQFPNYSSELNVNALLLGDSALYLCASSLAGQVTGGYTFGSGTRLTVV.

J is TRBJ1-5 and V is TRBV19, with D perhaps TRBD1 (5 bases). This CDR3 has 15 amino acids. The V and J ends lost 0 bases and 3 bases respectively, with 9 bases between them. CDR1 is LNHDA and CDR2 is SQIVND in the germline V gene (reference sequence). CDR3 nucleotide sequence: TGTGCCAGTAGTATAGACAGGGTTACCAATCAGCCCCAGCATTTT. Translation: CASSIDRVTNQPQHF.

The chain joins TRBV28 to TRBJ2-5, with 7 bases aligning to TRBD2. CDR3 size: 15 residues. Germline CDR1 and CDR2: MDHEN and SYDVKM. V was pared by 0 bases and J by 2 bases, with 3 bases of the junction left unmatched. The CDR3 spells CASSLWGEGQETQYF. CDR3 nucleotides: TGTGCCAGCAGTTTATGGGGGGAGGGTCAAGAGACCCAGTACTTC.

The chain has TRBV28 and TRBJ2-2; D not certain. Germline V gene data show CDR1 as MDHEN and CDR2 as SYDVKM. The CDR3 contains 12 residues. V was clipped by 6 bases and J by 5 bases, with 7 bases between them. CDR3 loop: CASSRGTGELFF. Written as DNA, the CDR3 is TGTGCCAGCAGCCGAGGAACCGGGGAGCTGTTTTTT.

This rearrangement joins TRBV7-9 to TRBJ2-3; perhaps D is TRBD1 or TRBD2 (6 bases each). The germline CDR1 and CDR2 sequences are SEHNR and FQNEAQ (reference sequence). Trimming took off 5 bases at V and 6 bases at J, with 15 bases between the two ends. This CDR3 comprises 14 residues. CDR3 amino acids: CASSITTGADTQYF. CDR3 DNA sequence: TGTGCCAGCAGCATCACCACGGGGGCGGATACGCAGTATTTT.

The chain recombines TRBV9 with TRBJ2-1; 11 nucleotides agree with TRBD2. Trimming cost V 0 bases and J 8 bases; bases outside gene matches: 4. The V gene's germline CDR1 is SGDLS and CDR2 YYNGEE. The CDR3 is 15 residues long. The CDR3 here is CASSVDTSGGHEQFF. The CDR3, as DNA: TGTGCCAGCAGCGTAGATACTAGCGGGGGACATGAGCAGTTCTTC.

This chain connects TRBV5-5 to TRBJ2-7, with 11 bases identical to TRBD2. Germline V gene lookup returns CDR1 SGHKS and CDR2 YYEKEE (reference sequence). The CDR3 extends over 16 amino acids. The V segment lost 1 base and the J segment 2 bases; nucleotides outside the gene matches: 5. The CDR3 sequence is CASSLSPTSGAYEQYF. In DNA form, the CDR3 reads TGTGCCAGCAGCTTGTCCCCGACTAGCGGGGCCTACGAGCAGTACTTC.

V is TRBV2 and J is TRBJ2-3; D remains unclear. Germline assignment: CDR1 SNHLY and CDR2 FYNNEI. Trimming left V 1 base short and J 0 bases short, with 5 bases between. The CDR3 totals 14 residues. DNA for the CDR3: TGTGCCAGCAGTGAAGGTCTGAGCACAGATACGCAGTATTTT. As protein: CASSEGLSTDTQYF. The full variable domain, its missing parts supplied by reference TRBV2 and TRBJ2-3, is EPEVTQTPSHQVTQMGQEVILRCVPISNHLYFYWYRQILGQKVEFLVSFYNNEISEKSEIFDDQFSVERPDGSNFTLKIRSTKLEDSAMYFCASSEGLSTDTQYFGPGTRLTVL.

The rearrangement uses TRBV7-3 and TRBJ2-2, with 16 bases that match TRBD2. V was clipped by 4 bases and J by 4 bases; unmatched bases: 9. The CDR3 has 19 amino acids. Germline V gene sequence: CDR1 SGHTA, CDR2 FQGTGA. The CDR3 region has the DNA TGTGCCAGCAGCTCCCCGGGACTAGCGGGGGGGTCGCTCACCGGGGAGCTGTTTTTT. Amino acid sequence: CASSSPGLAGGSLTGELFF.

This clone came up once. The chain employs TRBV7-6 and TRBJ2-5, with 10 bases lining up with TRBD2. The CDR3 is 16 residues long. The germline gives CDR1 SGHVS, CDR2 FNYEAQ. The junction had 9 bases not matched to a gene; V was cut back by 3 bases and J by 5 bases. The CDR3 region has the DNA TGTGCCAGCAGCTTGGTGGCTAGCGGGAGCGTGGAGACCCAGTACTTC. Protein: CASSLVASGSVETQYF.

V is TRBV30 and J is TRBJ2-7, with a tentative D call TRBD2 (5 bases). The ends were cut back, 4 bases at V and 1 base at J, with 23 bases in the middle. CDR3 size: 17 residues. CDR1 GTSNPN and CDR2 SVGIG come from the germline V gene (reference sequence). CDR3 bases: TGTGCCTGGACCCCCCGGGATTTCTCTAGCCCATCCTACGAGCAGTACTTC. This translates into CAWTPRDFSSPSYEQYF.

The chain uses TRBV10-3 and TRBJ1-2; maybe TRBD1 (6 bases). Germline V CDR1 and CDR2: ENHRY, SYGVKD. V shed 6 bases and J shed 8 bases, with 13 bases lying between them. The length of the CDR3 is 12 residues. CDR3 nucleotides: TGTGCCATCAGCGAACAGGGAGAAGGCTACACCTTC. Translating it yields CAISEQGEGYTF.

The CDR3 DNA sequence: TGTGCCAGCAGTTTAGCTAGGACAGGGTTATTGGCTTTCTTT. This sequence encodes CASSLARTGLLAFF. This sequence joins TRBV28 and TRBJ1-1, with TRBD1 matching over 8 bases. The CDR3 sequence is 14 residues long. The ends lost 2 bases at V and 11 bases at J; junction bases unmatched: 10. The germline V gene has CDR1 MDHEN and CDR2 SYDVKM.

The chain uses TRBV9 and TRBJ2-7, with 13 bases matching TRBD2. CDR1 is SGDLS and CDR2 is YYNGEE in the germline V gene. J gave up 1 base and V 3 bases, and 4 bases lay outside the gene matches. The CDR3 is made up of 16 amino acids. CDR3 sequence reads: CASSGTSGSGSYEQYF. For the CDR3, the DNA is TGTGCCAGCAGCGGGACTAGCGGGAGTGGGTCCTACGAGCAGTACTTC.

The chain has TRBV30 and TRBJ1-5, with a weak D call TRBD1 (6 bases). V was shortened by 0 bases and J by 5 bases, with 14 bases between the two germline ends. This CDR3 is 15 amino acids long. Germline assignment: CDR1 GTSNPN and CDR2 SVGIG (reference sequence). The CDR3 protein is CAWSVRGGFDQPQHF. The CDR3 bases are TGTGCCTGGAGTGTACGAGGGGGGTTTGATCAGCCCCAGCATTTT.

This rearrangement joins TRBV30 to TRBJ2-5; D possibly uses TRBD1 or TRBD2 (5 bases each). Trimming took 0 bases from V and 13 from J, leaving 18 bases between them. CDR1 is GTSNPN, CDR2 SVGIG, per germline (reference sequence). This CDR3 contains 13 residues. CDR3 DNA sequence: TGTGCCTGGAGTGTACTGGACTCCGGGGCGCGGTACTTC. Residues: CAWSVLDSGARYF.

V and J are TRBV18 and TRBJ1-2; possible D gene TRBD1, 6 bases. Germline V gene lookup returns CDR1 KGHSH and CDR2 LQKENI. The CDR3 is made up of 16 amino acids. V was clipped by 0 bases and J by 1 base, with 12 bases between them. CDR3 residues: CASSPPTGSFNYGYTF. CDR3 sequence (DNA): TGTGCCAGCTCACCACCGACAGGATCCTTTAACTATGGCTACACCTTC.

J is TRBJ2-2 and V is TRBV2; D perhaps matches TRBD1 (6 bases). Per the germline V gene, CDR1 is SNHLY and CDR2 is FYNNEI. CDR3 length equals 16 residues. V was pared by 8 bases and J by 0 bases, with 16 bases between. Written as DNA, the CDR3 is TGTGCCAGCTCAAGGACAGATTCTTCGAACACCGGGGAGCTGTTTTTT. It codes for CASSRTDSSNTGELFF.

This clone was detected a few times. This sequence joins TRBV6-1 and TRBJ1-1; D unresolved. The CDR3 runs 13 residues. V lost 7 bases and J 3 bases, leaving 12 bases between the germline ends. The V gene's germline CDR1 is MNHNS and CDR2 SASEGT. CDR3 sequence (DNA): TGTGCCAGCAACGAGGGAAAGGACACTGAAGCTTTCTTT. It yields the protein CASNEGKDTEAFF.

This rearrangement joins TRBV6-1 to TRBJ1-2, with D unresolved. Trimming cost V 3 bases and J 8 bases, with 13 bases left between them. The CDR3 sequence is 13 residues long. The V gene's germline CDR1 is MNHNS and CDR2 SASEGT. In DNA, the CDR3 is TGTGCCAGCAGTGACTTCGATTTACCCGGCTACACCTTC. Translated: CASSDFDLPGYTF.

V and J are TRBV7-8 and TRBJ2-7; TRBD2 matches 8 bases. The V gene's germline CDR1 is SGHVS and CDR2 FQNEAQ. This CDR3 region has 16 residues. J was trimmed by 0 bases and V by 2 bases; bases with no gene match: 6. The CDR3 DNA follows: TGTGCCAGCAGCTTATCCCCCGGGAGGGACTCCTACGAGCAGTACTTC. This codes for CASSLSPGRDSYEQYF.

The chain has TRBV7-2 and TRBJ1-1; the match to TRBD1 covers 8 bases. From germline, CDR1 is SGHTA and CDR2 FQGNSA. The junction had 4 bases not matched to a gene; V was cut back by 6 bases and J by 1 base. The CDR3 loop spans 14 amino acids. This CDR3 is CASRRDRGNTEAFF. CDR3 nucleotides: TGTGCCAGCAGACGCGACAGGGGGAACACTGAAGCTTTCTTT.

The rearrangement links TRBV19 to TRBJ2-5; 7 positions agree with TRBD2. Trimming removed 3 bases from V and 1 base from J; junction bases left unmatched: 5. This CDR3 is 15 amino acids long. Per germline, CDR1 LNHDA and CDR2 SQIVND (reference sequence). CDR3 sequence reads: CASSIARGIQETQYF. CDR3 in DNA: TGTGCCAGTAGTATTGCGCGGGGGATCCAAGAGACCCAGTACTTC.

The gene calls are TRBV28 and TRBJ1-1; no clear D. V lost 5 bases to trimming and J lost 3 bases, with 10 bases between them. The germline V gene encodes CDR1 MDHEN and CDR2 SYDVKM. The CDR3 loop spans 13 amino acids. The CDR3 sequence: CASSPVTDTEAFF. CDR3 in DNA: TGTGCCAGCAGTCCCGTCACGGACACTGAAGCTTTCTTT.

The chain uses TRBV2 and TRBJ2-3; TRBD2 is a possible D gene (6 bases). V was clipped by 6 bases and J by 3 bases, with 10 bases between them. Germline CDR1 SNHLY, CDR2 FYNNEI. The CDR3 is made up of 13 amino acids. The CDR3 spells CASSAGITDTQYF. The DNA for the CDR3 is TGTGCCAGCAGCGCGGGGATTACAGATACGCAGTATTTT.